This TCR beta chain was recorded in a study of T cells in Graves' hyperthyroidism and ophthalmopathy. CDR3 length: 14 residues. V gave up 5 bases and J gave up 0 bases, with 10 bases separating them. CDR1 and CDR2 from the germline V gene are MNHNS and SASEGT. This clonotype was counted many times. Researchers amplified the TCR beta CDR3 regions from RNA transcripts. The HTBI primer set drove a first-round RT-PCR of the TCR CDR3. Using its own MiXCR run on the multiplex PCR reads, TCRdb lists one record per CDR3 protein. The sample contains some 500,000 distinct CDR3 sequences, approximately 24% of which appear only once.

The chain recombines TRBV6-1 with TRBJ1-2; D gene ambiguous. The TCR originated in a woman in her 30s with Graves' ophthalmopathy. The sequenced sample consisted of blood. The CDR3 DNA reads as TGTGCCAGCAGTCAGGCGATAGCTAACTATGGCTACACCTTC. It is translated as CASSQAIANYGYTF.